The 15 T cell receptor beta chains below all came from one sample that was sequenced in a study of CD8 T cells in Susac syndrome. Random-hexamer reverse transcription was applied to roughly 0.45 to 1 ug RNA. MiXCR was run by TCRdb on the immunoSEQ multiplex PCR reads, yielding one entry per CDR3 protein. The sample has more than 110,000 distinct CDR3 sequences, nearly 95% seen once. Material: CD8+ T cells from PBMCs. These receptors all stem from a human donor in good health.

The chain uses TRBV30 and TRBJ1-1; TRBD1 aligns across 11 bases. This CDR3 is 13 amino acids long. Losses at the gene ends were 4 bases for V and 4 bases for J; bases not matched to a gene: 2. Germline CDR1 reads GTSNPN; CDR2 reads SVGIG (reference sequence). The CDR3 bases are TGTGCCTGGAAGGACAGGGGGCTCACTGAAGCTTTCTTT. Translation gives CAWKDRGLTEAFF.

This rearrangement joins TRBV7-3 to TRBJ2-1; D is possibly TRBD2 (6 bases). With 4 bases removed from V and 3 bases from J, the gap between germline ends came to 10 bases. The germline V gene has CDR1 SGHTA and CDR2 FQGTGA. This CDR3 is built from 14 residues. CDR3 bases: TGTGCCAGCAGCTCGGAGGGCCGCTACAATGAGCAGTTCTTC. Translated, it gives CASSSEGRYNEQFF.

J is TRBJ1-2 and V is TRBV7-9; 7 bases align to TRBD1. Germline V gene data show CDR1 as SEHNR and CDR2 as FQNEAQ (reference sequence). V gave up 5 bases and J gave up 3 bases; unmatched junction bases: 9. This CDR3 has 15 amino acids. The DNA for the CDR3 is TGTGCCAGCAGCGCACGGGACAGCCCCTACTATGGCTACACCTTC. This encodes CASSARDSPYYGYTF.

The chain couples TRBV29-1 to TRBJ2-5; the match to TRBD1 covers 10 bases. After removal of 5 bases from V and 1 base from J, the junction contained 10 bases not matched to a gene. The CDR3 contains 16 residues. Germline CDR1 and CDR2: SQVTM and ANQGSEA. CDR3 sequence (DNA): TGCAGCGTTTACCCGCGGGACAGGGGACCCCAAGAGACCCAGTACTTC. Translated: CSVYPRDRGPQETQYF.

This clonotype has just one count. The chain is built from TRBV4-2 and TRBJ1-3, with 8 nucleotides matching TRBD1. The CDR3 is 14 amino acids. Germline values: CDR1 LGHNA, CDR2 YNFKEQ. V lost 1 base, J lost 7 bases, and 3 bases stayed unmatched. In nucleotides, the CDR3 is TGTGCCAGCAGCCAAGTTCAGGGGGCGAACACCATATATTTT. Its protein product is CASSQVQGANTIYF.

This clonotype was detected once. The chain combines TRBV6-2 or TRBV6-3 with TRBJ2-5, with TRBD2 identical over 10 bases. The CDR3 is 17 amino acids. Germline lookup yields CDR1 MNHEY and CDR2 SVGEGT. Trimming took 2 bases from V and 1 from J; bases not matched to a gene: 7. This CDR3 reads CASSYHLEREGQETQYF. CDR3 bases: TGTGCCAGCAGTTACCACTTGGAGCGGGAGGGCCAAGAGACCCAGTACTTC.

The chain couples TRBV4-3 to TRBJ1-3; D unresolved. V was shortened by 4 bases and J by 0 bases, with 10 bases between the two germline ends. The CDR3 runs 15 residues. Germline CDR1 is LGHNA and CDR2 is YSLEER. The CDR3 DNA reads TGCGCCAGCAGCCTATCAGAGGACTCTGGAAACACCATATATTTT. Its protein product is CASSLSEDSGNTIYF.

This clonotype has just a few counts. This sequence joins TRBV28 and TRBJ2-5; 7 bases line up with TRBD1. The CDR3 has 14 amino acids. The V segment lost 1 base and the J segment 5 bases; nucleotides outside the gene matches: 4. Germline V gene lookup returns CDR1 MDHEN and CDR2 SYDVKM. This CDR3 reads CASSLLGGAETQYF. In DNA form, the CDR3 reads TGTGCCAGCAGTTTATTAGGGGGCGCGGAGACCCAGTACTTC.

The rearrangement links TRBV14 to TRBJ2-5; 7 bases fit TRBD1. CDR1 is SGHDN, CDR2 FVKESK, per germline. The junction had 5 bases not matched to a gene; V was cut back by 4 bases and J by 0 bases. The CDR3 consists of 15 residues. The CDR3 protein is CASSLHRGNQETQYF. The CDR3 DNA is TGTGCCAGCAGCCTTCACAGGGGTAACCAAGAGACCCAGTACTTC.

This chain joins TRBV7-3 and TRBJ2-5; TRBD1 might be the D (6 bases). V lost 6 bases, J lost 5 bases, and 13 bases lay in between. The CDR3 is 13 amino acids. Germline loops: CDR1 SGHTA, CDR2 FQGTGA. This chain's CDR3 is CASSYQGWETQYF. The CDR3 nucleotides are TGTGCCAGCAGTTATCAGGGGTGGGAGACCCAGTACTTC. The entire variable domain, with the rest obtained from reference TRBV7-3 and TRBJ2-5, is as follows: GAGVSQTPSNKVTEKGKYVELRCDPISGHTALYWYRQSLGQGPEFLIYFQGTGAADDSGLPNDRFFAVRPEGSVSTLKIQRTERGDSAVYLCASSYQGWETQYFGPGTRLLVL.

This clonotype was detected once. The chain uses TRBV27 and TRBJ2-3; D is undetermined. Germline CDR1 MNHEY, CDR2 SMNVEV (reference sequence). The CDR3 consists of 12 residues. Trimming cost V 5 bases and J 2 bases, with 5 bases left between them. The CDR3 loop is CASSTLTDTQYF. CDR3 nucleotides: TGTGCCAGCAGTACTCTCACAGATACGCAGTATTTT.

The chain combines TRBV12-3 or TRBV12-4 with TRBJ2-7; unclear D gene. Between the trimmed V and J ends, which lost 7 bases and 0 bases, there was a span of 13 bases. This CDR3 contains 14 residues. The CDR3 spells CASTFGQPSYEQYF. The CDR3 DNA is TGTGCCAGCACCTTCGGGCAGCCCTCCTACGAGCAGTACTTC.

CDR3 in amino acids: CASSVEGGYTEAFF. DNA of the CDR3: TGTGCCAGCAGCGTAGAGGGGGGATACACTGAAGCTTTCTTT. This chain joins TRBV9 and TRBJ1-1; tentative D call: TRBD1 (6 bases). This CDR3 comprises 14 residues. V dropped 0 bases and J dropped 3 bases, with 9 bases sitting between them. The V gene's germline CDR1 is SGDLS and CDR2 YYNGEE.

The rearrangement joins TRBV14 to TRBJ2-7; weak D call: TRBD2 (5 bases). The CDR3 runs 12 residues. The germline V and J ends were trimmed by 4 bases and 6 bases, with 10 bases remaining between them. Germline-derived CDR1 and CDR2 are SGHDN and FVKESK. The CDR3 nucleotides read TGTGCCAGCAGCCCCGGACTGGCCGAGCAGTACTTC. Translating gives CASSPGLAEQYF. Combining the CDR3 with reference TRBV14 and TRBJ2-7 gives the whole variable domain EAGVTQFPSHSVIEKGQTVTLRCDPISGHDNLYWYRRVMGKEIKFLLHFVKESKQDESGMPNNRFLAERTGGTYSTLKVQPAELEDSGVYFCASSPGLAEQYFGPGTRLTVT.

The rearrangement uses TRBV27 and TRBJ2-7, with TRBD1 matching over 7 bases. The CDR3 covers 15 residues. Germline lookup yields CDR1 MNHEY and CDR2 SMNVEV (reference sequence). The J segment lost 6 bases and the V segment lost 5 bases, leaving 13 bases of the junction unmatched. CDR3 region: CASSPVDRVGSEQYF. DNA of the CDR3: TGTGCCAGCAGTCCCGTCGACAGGGTCGGTTCCGAGCAGTACTTC.